This T cell receptor beta chain appears in the sequencing data of a study of tumor and adjacent non-tumor tissue in lung cancer. RNA was extracted from bulk tissue without any cell sorting. Germline CDR1 is MNHEY and CDR2 is SVGAGI. Trimming removed 6 bases at V and 4 bases at J, with 14 bases between. This CDR3 spans 14 amino acids. This clonotype was observed at least ten times. TCRbeta libraries were built with three rounds of nested PCR, modified from ARM-PCR. TCRdb passed the multiplex PCR reads through MiXCR, listing each CDR3 protein once. The table records roughly 65,000 distinct CDR3 sequences, just under 60% of them present only once.

The V call is TRBV6-5, the J call TRBJ2-3; D perhaps matches TRBD1 (5 bases). Sequencing input: lung tumor tissue. This TCR was recovered from a man in his forties or fifties with non-small cell lung cancer. Here the CDR3 DNA reads TGTGCCAGCAGGCCCTCTCTGGGGCCAGATACGCAGTATTTT. As protein: CASRPSLGPDTQYF.